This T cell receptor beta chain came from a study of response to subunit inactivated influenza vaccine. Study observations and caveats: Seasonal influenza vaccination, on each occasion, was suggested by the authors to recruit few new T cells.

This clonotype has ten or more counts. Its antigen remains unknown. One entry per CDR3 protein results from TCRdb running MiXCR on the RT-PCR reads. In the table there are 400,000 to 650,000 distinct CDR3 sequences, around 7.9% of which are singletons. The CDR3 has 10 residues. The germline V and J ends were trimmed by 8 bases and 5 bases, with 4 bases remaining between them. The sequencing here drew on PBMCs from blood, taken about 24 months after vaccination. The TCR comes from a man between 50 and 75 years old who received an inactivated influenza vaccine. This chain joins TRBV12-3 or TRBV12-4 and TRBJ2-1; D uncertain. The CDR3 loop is CASGDNEQFF. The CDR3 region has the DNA TGTGCCAGCGGGGACAATGAGCAGTTCTTC.